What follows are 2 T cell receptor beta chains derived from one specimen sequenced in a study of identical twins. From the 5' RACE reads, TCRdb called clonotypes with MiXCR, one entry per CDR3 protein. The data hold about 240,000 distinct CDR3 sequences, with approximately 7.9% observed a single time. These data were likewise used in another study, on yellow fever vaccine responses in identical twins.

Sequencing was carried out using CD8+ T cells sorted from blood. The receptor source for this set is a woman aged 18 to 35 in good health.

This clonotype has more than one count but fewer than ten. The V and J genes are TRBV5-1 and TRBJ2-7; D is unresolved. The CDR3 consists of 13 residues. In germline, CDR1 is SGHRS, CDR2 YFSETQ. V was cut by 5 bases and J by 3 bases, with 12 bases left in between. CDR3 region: CASRKRLSYEQYV. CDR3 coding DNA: TGCGCCAGCAGAAAGCGACTTAGCTACGAGCAGTACGTC.

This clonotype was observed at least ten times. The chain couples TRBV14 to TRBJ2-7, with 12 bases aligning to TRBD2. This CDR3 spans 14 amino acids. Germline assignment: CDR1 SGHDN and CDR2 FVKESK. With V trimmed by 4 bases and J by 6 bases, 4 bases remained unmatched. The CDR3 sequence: CASSRTSGASEQYV. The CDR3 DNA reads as TGTGCCAGCAGCCGGACTAGCGGGGCCTCCGAGCAGTACGTC.